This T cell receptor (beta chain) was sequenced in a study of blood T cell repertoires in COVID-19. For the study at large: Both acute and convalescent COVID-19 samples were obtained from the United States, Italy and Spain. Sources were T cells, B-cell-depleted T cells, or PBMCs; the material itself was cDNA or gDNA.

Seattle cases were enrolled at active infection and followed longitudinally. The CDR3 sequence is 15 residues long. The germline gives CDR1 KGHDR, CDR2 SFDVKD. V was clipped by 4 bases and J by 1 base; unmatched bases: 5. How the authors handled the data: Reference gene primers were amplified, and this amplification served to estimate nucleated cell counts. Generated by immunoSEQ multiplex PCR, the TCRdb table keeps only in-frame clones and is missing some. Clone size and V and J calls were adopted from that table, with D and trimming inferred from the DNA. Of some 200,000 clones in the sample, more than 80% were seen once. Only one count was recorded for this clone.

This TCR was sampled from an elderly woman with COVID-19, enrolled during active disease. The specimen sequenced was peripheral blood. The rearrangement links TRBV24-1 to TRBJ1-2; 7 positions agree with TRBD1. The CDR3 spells CATSDHRGGNYGYTF. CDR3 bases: TGTGCCACCAGTGACCACAGGGGAGGTAACTATGGCTACACCTTC.